This TCR beta chain is drawn from a study of response to subunit inactivated influenza vaccine. Whole-study results and caveats: Few new T cells, the authors suggested, are recruited by each seasonal influenza vaccination.

For this clonotype: Antigen unknown.

The CDR3 runs to 13 residues. Trimming shortened V by 2 bases and J by 8 bases, and 10 bases separated the two germline ends. Per the germline V gene, CDR1 is SGHTA and CDR2 is FQGNSA. TCRdb itself ran the RT-PCR reads through MiXCR, one entry per CDR3 protein. The data show about 800,000 distinct CDR3 sequences, around 20% seen once. The TCR sequence derives from a man over 45 who received an inactivated influenza vaccine. The chain carries TRBV7-2 and TRBJ1-3, with D uncertain. The sample was PBMCs from blood, taken approximately 5 days after vaccination. CDR3 loop: CASSLTRLDTIYF. Here the CDR3 DNA reads TGTGCCAGCAGCTTAACGAGACTTGACACCATATATTTT. The full variable domain, completed using reference TRBV7-2 and TRBJ1-3, is GAGVSQSPSNKVTEKGKDVELRCDPISGHTALYWYRQSLGQGLEFLIYFQGNSAPDKSGLPSDRFSAERTGGSVSTLTIQRTQQEDSAVYLCASSLTRLDTIYFGEGSWLTVV.